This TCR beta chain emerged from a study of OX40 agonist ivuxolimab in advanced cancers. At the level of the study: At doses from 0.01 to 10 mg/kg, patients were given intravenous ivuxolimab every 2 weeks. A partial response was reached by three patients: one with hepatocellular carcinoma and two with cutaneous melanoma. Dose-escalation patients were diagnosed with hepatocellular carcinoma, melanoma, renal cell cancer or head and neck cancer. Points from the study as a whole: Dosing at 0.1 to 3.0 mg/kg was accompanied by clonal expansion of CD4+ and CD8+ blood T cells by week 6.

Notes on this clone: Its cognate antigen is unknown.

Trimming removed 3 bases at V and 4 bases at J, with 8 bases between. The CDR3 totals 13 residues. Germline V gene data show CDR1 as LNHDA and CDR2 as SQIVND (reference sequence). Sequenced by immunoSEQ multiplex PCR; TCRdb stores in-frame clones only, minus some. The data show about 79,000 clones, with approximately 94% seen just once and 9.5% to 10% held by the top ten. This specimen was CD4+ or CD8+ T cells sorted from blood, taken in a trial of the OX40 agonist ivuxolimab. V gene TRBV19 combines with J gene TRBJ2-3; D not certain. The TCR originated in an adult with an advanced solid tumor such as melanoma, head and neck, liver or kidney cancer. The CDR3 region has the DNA TGTGCCAGTAGTATCACCGTTTCAGATACGCAGTATTTT. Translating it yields CASSITVSDTQYF.